Described below is a single T cell receptor (beta chain) sequence and its context. Its matching antigen is unknown. The CDR3 covers 15 residues. From germline, CDR1 is SGHRS and CDR2 YFSETQ. V lost 3 bases and J lost 10; bases outside the gene matches: 11. The data are from a study of T cells in localized non-small cell lung cancer. Study conclusions and caveats: A median roughly 57 of the top 100 tumor clones appeared in adjacent lung. There was higher T cell clonality in uninvolved adjacent lung than in tumor, and it was highest there. Heterogeneity is still possible, as just one tumor region was sequenced.

The repertoire was sequenced with immunoSEQ multiplex PCR; TCRdb's copy has only in-frame clones and lacks some. The sample consists of 25,000 to 35,000 clones, approximately 83% of them appearing once. Specimen: peripheral blood mononuclear cells, collected before any cancer treatment. This clonotype was obtained from a man aged 40-75 years with stage III lung adenocarcinoma. The chain has TRBV5-1 and TRBJ2-1; 9 bases line up with TRBD1. Here the CDR3 reads CASSSGTGWSREQFF. The CDR3 DNA sequence: TGCGCCAGCAGCTCAGGGACAGGGTGGTCTCGGGAGCAGTTCTTC. The full variable domain, its missing parts supplied by reference TRBV5-1 and TRBJ2-1, is KAGVTQTPRYLIKTRGQQVTLSCSPISGHRSVSWYQQTPGQGLQFLFEYFSETQRNKGNFPGRFSGRQFSNSRSEMNVSTLELGDSALYLCASSSGTGWSREQFFGPGTRLTVL.